This is a list of T cell receptor beta chains from one sample in a study. TCRdb re-called the 5' RACE reads with MiXCR, one entry per CDR3 protein. The sample shows about 62,000 distinct CDR3 sequences, approximately 31% of them seen only once. The sequencing input was tumor-infiltrating naive CD4+ T cells sorted from the breast tumor. These receptors came from a female donor with breast cancer. The CDR3 runs from the conserved cysteine through the conserved F or W. The D gene is left open where the match is weak. Some rows have no size entry. The others give once, few or many, or a class for an expanded clone.

v_gene,len,d_gene,j_gene,abundance,CDR3nt,CDR3aa
TRBV13,17,-,TRBJ1-3,few,TGTGCCAGCAGCTTAGGCGGACAGATAAACTCTGGAAACACCATATATTTT,CASSLGGQINSGNTIYF
TRBV5-4,14,-,TRBJ2-5,-,TGTGCCAGCAGCTTGTGGGCAGGGCCACAGACCCAGTACTTC,CASSLWAGPQTQYF
TRBV7-2,13,TRBD1,TRBJ2-7,-,TGTGCCAGCAGCCCACGGGACAGCTACGAGCTGTACTTC,CASSPRDSYELYF
TRBV15,15,-,TRBJ2-5,few,TGTGCCACCAGCAGAGGCTGGGGAGCGTCAGAGACCCAGTACTTC,CATSRGWGASETQYF
TRBV5-1,14,-,TRBJ1-4,few,TGCGCCAGCAGCTGGGGCAGGGGTGAAGAAAAACTGTTTTTT,CASSWGRGEEKLFF
TRBV5-1,15,TRBD2,TRBJ2-2,-,TGCGCCAGCAGCCCCGGGACTAGCGGCACCGGGGAGCTGTTTTTT,CASSPGTSGTGELFF
TRBV9,16,-,TRBJ2-1,-,TGTGTCAGCAGCGTAAGTCCAAACTGGTCCTGCAATGAGCAGTTCTTC,CVSSVSPNWSCNEQFF
TRBV12-3/TRBV12-4,17,TRBD1,TRBJ2-6,many,TGTGCCAGCACCATCGGGACAGGCTCCTCTGGGGCCAACGTCCTGACTTTC,CASTIGTGSSGANVLTF
TRBV5-1,15,TRBD1,TRBJ2-7,-,TGCGCCAGCAGCTTGACGGGACAGAGCTCCTACGAGCAGTACTTC,CASSLTGQSSYEQYF
TRBV6-2/TRBV6-3,14,-,TRBJ1-2,many,TGTGCCAGCAGTTACTCGACAGGTTACTATGGCTACACCTTC,CASSYSTGYYGYTF
TRBV4-2,16,-,TRBJ1-1,few,TGTGCCAGCAGCCAAGACTCCGGGACCAGGGATACTGAAGCTTTCTTT,CASSQDSGTRDTEAFF
TRBV6-1,16,-,TRBJ2-5,few,TGTGCCAGCAGTGAGGGTCAGACTAGTTGGTCGGAGACCCAGTACTTC,CASSEGQTSWSETQYF
TRBV4-1,15,-,TRBJ2-7,many,TGCGCCAGCAGCCAAGAAAACCTCCGCTCCTACGAGCAGTACTTC,CASSQENLRSYEQYF
TRBV20-1,15,TRBD2,TRBJ2-3,many,TGCAGTGCTAGATACCCTAGCGGGGGCCGGGATACGCAGTATTTT,CSARYPSGGRDTQYF
TRBV30,14,-,TRBJ1-1,few,TGTGCCTGGAAACGGTCAGGGGTGAACACTGAAGCTTTCTTT,CAWKRSGVNTEAFF
TRBV7-2,13,TRBD1,TRBJ1-2,-,TGTGCCAGCAGCCCGACAGGGCCCTATGGCTACACCTTC,CASSPTGPYGYTF
TRBV3-1,14,-,TRBJ2-5,few,TGTGCCAGCAGACTCGGACGCCACAGGGAGACCCAGTACTTC,CASRLGRHRETQYF
TRBV20-1,14,-,TRBJ2-7,few,TGCAGTGCCTCTATTACGGGCCTACCCTACGAGCAGTACTTC,CSASITGLPYEQYF
TRBV7-2,12,-,TRBJ2-7,medium-sized,TGTGCCAGCAGCTTAGCGGGAACCGAGCAGTACTTC,CASSLAGTEQYF
TRBV2,15,-,TRBJ2-3,-,TGTGCCAACACCGCGTGGGGGAGGAGCACAGATACGCAGTATTTT,CANTAWGRSTDTQYF
TRBV29-1,15,TRBD1,TRBJ2-1,-,TGCGGCGTGGTTCAGGGGACAGGGATCGACAATGAGCAGTTCTTC,CGVVQGTGIDNEQFF
TRBV20-1,13,-,TRBJ2-7,-,TGCAGTGCCGCACACTACAGTTCCTACGAGCAGTACTTC,CSAAHYSSYEQYF
TRBV5-1,15,-,TRBJ1-6,-,TGCGCCAGCAGCTCGAGCGGCGGTGGGGATTCACCCCTCCACTTT,CASSSSGGGDSPLHF
TRBV7-2,14,-,TRBJ2-1,-,TGTGCCAGCAGCGCAATCTTATTGGGGAATGAGCAGTTCTTC,CASSAILLGNEQFF
TRBV9,14,-,TRBJ1-1,-,TGTGCCAGCAGCGCCTTGACAGGGAACACTGAAGCTTTCTTT,CASSALTGNTEAFF
TRBV24-1,12,-,TRBJ2-1,many,TGTGCCACCAGTGATTTCTTAGGTGAGCAGTTCTTC,CATSDFLGEQFF
TRBV7-2,16,TRBD2,TRBJ2-7,few,TGTGCCAGCAGCTTAGCGGGCGGGGGGGAGTACTACGAGCAGTACTTC,CASSLAGGGEYYEQYF
TRBV29-1,15,TRBD2,TRBJ2-3,many,TGCAGCGTTGAGTCTAGGCGGGAGAGCACAGATACGCAGTATTTT,CSVESRRESTDTQYF
TRBV9,15,TRBD1,TRBJ2-7,medium-sized,TGTGCCAGCAGCGTATCTGACAGGGTTTCCTACGAGCAGTACTTC,CASSVSDRVSYEQYF
TRBV3-1,14,-,TRBJ2-7,-,TGTACCAGCAGCCAACAATTCCCTTCCTACGAGCAGTACTTC,CTSSQQFPSYEQYF
TRBV4-2,18,TRBD2,TRBJ2-3,-,TGTGCCAGCAGCCACCCAGGGGCGGGGGGCGTTAGCACAGATACGCAGTATTTT,CASSHPGAGGVSTDTQYF